This is a list of T cell receptor beta chains from one sample in a study of T cells in Graves' hyperthyroidism and ophthalmopathy. TCRdb reprocessed the multiplex PCR reads with MiXCR, giving one entry per CDR3 protein. This table holds a few hundred thousand distinct CDR3 sequences, about 16% found once. The sequenced sample consisted of blood. These receptors came from a woman aged 30 to 39 with Graves' hyperthyroidism. Both conserved end residues are part of each CDR3. The D gene is left open where the match is weak. Expanded clones are given a class, and other clones once, few, many or no size at all.

abundance	v_gene	j_gene	d_gene	CDR3nt	CDR3aa
many	TRBV18	TRBJ2-2	-	TGTGCCAGCTCACCACTAAGGACCGGGGAGCTGTTTTTT	CASSPLRTGELFF
once	TRBV3-1	TRBJ2-5	-	TGTGCCAGCAGCCAAGGTCAAGGAGGGGGGGAGACCCAGTACTTC	CASSQGQGGGETQYF
few	TRBV7-6	TRBJ2-5	TRBD1	TGTGCCAGCAGCTTAGCTCTCGGGGACAGCCAAGAGACCCAGTACTTC	CASSLALGDSQETQYF
-	TRBV5-8	TRBJ2-2	TRBD1	TGTGCCAGCAGCTTACAAGGGACAGGCGGGACCGGGGAGCTGTTTTTT	CASSLQGTGGTGELFF
-	TRBV19	TRBJ2-3	-	TGTGCCACATACACAGTTGGCACAGATACGCAGTATTTT	CATYTVGTDTQYF
-	TRBV7-2	TRBJ2-7	-	TGTGCCAGCAGTCTGTACGTCCGAGACTACGAGCAGTACTTC	CASSLYVRDYEQYF
many	TRBV2	TRBJ1-6	-	TGTGCCAGCAGTGGCCGGAATTCACCCCTCCACTTT	CASSGRNSPLHF
many	TRBV3-1	TRBJ1-1	-	TGTGCCAGCAGCCAATCCGGCGCCCTTGGGATGAACACTGAAGCTTTCTTT	CASSQSGALGMNTEAFF
few	TRBV5-5	TRBJ1-2	-	TGTGCCAGCAGCTACGACGGCGCTAACTATGGCTACACCTTC	CASSYDGANYGYTF
few	TRBV19	TRBJ2-7	TRBD1	TGTGCCAGTAGGATCACCTGGGACAGACCCTACGAGCAGTACTTC	CASRITWDRPYEQYF
-	TRBV7-3	TRBJ1-2	TRBD1	TGTGCCAGCAGCTTAACTCATCGCGGACAGGCGTATGGCTACACCTTC	CASSLTHRGQAYGYTF
-	TRBV27	TRBJ2-7	TRBD2	TGTGCCAGCAGTTTACTAGCGGGAGGTACTTCCGAGCAGTACTTC	CASSLLAGGTSEQYF
-	TRBV9	TRBJ1-4	TRBD1	TGTGCCAGCAGCGAGCGGGGGACAGGGACTAATGAAAAACTGTTTTTT	CASSERGTGTNEKLFF
few	TRBV20-1	TRBJ2-7	TRBD2	TGCAGTGCCTCCCGACTAGCGGGAGGGCCGGTCTACGAGCAGTACTTC	CSASRLAGGPVYEQYF
many	TRBV6-1	TRBJ1-5	-	TGTGCCAGCAGTGAACAGGGGTCGGCGAGCAATCAGCCCCAGCATTTT	CASSEQGSASNQPQHF
few	TRBV6-1	TRBJ1-4	-	TGTGCCAGCATGGGGAGCCATGAAAAACTGTTTTTT	CASMGSHEKLFF
many	TRBV4-2	TRBJ2-3	TRBD2	TGTGCCAGCAGCCAAGAGGGTAGCGGGAGCGATACGCAGTATTTT	CASSQEGSGSDTQYF
many	TRBV6-4	TRBJ2-1	-	TGTGCCAGCAGTGGTCCCCGCGGGGGCGAGCAGTTCTTC	CASSGPRGGEQFF
-	TRBV14	TRBJ2-5	-	TGTGCCAGCAGCCAACCCCGAGACAGACTTACTACGACCCTACAAGAGACCCAGTACTTC	CASSQPRDRLTTTLQETQYF
-	TRBV7-6	TRBJ2-1	-	TGTGCCAGCAGCTCACCCCTGAGGGGCGGGAAGTCCTACAATGAGCAGTTCTTC	CASSSPLRGGKSYNEQFF
many	TRBV20-1	TRBJ2-3	TRBD1	TGCAGTGCTAGAGAAGGGGGCGGACGCCTACTTAACACAGATACGCAGTATTTT	CSAREGGGRLLNTDTQYF
many	TRBV28	TRBJ2-7	-	TGTGCCAGCAGACTCCCACAGGAGTACGAGCAGTACTTC	CASRLPQEYEQYF
many	TRBV11-2	TRBJ2-1	-	TGTGCCAGCAGCTTAGAACTCGGACCAGGCAATGAGCAGTTCTTC	CASSLELGPGNEQFF
many	TRBV3-1	TRBJ1-2	-	TGTGCCAGCAGCCAAACGCAGGGGTCTAACTATGGCTACACCTTC	CASSQTQGSNYGYTF
-	TRBV28	TRBJ2-7	-	TGTGCCAGCAGTGTTACCGGGAAAGCCTACGAGCAGTACTTC	CASSVTGKAYEQYF
-	TRBV14	TRBJ2-1	-	TGTGCCAGCAGCCAAGACGGGTACAATGAGCAGTTCTTC	CASSQDGYNEQFF
-	TRBV4-2	TRBJ1-1	-	TGTGCCAGCAGGAAGACAAATACAGGGAACACTGAAGCTTTCTTT	CASRKTNTGNTEAFF
many	TRBV20-1	TRBJ1-2	-	TGCAGTGCTGTCCGGGGGGGGGTCTTCGGCTACACCTTC	CSAVRGGVFGYTF
many	TRBV4-2	TRBJ2-3	TRBD2	TGTGCCAGCAGCCAAGATAGCGGGGGTGTGAGAAGCACAGATACGCAGTATTTT	CASSQDSGGVRSTDTQYF
many	TRBV20-1	TRBJ2-1	-	TGCAGTGCTACCACGGGCCCCACCAATGAGCAGTTCTTC	CSATTGPTNEQFF
-	TRBV4-1	TRBJ2-1	-	TGCGCCAGCAGCCAAGTTGGGAGCGGGTCTGAGCAGTTCTTC	CASSQVGSGSEQFF
few	TRBV10-3	TRBJ2-3	-	TGTGCCATCAGTGAGTCTCGTGTGGGGCAATCCGATACGCAGTATTTT	CAISESRVGQSDTQYF
many	TRBV18	TRBJ1-1	-	TGTGCCAGCTCACCAGGAGGGAACACTGAAGCTTTCTTT	CASSPGGNTEAFF
many	TRBV2	TRBJ2-5	TRBD1	TGTGCCACCAACCGGGACAGGGGAGAAGAGACCCAGTACTTC	CATNRDRGEETQYF
many	TRBV13	TRBJ2-7	-	TGTGCCAGCAGCTTAGGGAGACTAGTCTACGAGCAGTACTTC	CASSLGRLVYEQYF
many	TRBV2	TRBJ2-3	TRBD2	TGTGCCAGCAGTGAACGGAGACTAGCGGCAGATACGCAGTATTTT	CASSERRLAADTQYF
many	TRBV5-1	TRBJ2-1	TRBD2	TGCGCCAGCAGCTTGGGGACTAGTGCCATCGGTGAGCAGTTCTTC	CASSLGTSAIGEQFF
many	TRBV2	TRBJ2-1	-	TGTGCCAGCAGTGCGACTCTCGGCTACAATGAGCAGTTCTTC	CASSATLGYNEQFF
many	TRBV3-1	TRBJ2-7	TRBD2	TGTGCCAGCAGCCAGACTAGCGGGGTTTTCTACGAGCAGTACTTC	CASSQTSGVFYEQYF
few	TRBV7-6	TRBJ2-2	TRBD1	TGTGCCAGCAGCTGGGGACAGGGAGGGACCGGGGAGCTGTTTTTT	CASSWGQGGTGELFF
-	TRBV13	TRBJ2-2	-	TGTGCCAGTACACGACTCGTGGCGAGGAACACCGGGGAGCTGTTTTTT	CASTRLVARNTGELFF
-	TRBV15	TRBJ2-7	-	TGTGCCACCAGCAGAGATTACTTAATAGGTTACGAGCAGTACTTC	CATSRDYLIGYEQYF
few	TRBV12-5	TRBJ2-2	TRBD1	TGTGCTAGTGGTGTAACAACAGGGGGCTGGAACACCGGGGAGCTGTTTTTT	CASGVTTGGWNTGELFF
many	TRBV18	TRBJ1-1	TRBD1	TGTGCCAGCTCCCGGGACAGGGGACGAGAAACTGAAGCTTTCTTT	CASSRDRGRETEAFF
many	TRBV10-3	TRBJ2-3	TRBD2	TGTGCCATCAGATCCTTAGCGGGACTAGGAGATACGCAGTATTTT	CAIRSLAGLGDTQYF
few	TRBV19	TRBJ2-1	TRBD1	TGTGCCAGTAGTATAGGATGGGACAGGATCTTGCTAGATGAGCAGTTCTTC	CASSIGWDRILLDEQFF
few	TRBV10-3	TRBJ2-2	TRBD2	TGTGCCATCGAAAAGGGTGCGGGAGGGCCGTTTTCCGGGGAGCTGTTTTTT	CAIEKGAGGPFSGELFF
many	TRBV28	TRBJ2-7	-	TGTGCCAGCAACCCTGGGGCCGGATGGGGGGACCTAAACTCCGACGCCGACGAGCAGTACTTC	CASNPGAGWGDLNSDADEQYF
few	TRBV6-5	TRBJ2-1	TRBD1	TGTGCCAGCAGTTACTCATTCGGGACAGGGGTCAATGAGCAGTTCTTC	CASSYSFGTGVNEQFF
-	TRBV6-8	TRBJ2-4	-	TGTGCCAGCAGTTACTCTTCCAGGGAGGCCAAAAACATTCAGTACTTC	CASSYSSREAKNIQYF
few	TRBV7-8	TRBJ2-1	-	TGTGCCAGCAGCTTATACGGAGGTTGGGATGAGCAGTTCTTC	CASSLYGGWDEQFF
-	TRBV9	TRBJ1-2	TRBD1	TGTGCCAGCAGCGCAGGACAGGGTCTGGGTGGCTACACCTTC	CASSAGQGLGGYTF
few	TRBV5-1	TRBJ2-3	-	TGCGCCAGCAGCTCGTCCAGGGTGGGGGGAACAGATACGCAGTATTTT	CASSSSRVGGTDTQYF
-	TRBV27	TRBJ1-3	-	TGTGCCAGCAGTTTACATCGCTCTGGAAACACCATATATTTT	CASSLHRSGNTIYF
many	TRBV3-1	TRBJ1-5	-	TGTGCCAGCAGCCGTACCATCGGGGGCTATCAGCCCCAGCATTTT	CASSRTIGGYQPQHF
-	TRBV3-1	TRBJ2-1	-	TGTGCCAGCAGCCCTACACCCTACGAGCAGTTCTTC	CASSPTPYEQFF